The clone carrying this T cell receptor beta chain was detected a few times. This record belongs to a study of early T cells in non-severe SARS-CoV-2 infection. The wider study: Bulk RNA from unsorted whole blood was sequenced; chains were unpaired.

CDR1 KGHDR and CDR2 SFDVKD come from the germline V gene. The CDR3 loop spans 15 amino acids. V was pared by 1 base and J by 3 bases, with 11 bases between. Individual cDNA molecules were tagged with unique molecular identifiers. A single record per CDR3 protein comes from TCRdb applying MiXCR to the 5' RACE reads. The table has around 50,000 distinct CDR3 sequences, around 8.4% seen once. Sequences were obtained from whole blood. The clonotype comes from an adult who was a healthcare worker with PCR-confirmed SARS-CoV-2 infection or an uninfected control (not recorded which). The chain is built from TRBV24-1 and TRBJ2-5; the D gene is possibly TRBD2 (5 bases). The CDR3 loop reads CATSDFSTSEETQYF. DNA for the CDR3: TGTGCCACCAGTGATTTCAGTACTAGTGAAGAGACCCAGTACTTC.